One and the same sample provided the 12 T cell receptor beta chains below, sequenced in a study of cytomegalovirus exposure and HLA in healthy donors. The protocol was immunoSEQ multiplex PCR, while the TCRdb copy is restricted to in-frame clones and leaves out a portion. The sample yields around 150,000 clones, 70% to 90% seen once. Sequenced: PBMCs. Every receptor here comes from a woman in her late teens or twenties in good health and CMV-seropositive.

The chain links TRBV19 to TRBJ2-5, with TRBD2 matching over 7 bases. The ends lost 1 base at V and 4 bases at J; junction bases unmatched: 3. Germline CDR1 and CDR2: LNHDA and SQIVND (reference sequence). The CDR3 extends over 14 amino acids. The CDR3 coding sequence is TGTGCCAGTAGTATAGGGGGAGGGTCAGAGACCCAGTACTTC. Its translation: CASSIGGGSETQYF. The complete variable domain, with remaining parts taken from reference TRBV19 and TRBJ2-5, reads DGGITQSPKYLFRKEGQNVTLSCEQNLNHDAMYWYRQDPGQGLRLIYYSQIVNDFQKGDIAEGYSVSREKKESFPLTVTSAQKNPTAFYLCASSIGGGSETQYFGPGTRLLVL.

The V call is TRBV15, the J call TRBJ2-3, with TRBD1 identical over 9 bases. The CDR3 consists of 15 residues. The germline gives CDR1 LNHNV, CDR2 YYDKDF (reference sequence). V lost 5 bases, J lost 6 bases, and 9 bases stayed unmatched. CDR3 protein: CATSADYRGHDTQYF. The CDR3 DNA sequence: TGTGCCACCAGCGCCGACTACAGGGGGCACGATACGCAGTATTTT.

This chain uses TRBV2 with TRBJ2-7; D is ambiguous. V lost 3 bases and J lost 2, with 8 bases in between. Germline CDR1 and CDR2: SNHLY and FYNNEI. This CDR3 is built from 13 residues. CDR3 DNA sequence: TGTGCCAGCAGTGACCGTTCCGCCTACGAGCAGTACTTC. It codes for CASSDRSAYEQYF.

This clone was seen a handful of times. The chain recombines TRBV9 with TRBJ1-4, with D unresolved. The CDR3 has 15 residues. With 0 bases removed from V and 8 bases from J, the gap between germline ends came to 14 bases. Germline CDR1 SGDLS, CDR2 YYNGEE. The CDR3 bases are TGTGCCAGCAGCGTAGGCGGGTCAAGAGGGGAAAAACTGTTTTTT. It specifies CASSVGGSRGEKLFF.

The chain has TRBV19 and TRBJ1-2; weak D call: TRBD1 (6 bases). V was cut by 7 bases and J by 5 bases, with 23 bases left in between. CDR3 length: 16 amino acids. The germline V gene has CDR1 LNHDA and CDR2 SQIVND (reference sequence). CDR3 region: CASTVPGHSRGYGYTF. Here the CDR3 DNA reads TGTGCCAGTACCGTCCCGGGACATTCTAGGGGATATGGCTACACCTTC.

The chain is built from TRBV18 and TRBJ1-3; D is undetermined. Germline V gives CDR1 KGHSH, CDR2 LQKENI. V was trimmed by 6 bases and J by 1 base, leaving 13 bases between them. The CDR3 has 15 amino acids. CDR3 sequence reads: CASSPSAVSGNTIYF. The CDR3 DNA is TGTGCCAGCTCCCCCTCCGCGGTATCTGGAAACACCATATATTTT.

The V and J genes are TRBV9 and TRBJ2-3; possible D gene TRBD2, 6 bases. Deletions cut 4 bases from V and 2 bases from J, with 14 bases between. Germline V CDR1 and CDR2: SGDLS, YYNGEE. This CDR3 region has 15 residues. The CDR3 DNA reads TGTGCCAGCAGCCCGGGCAGACTAGACACAGATACGCAGTATTTT. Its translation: CASSPGRLDTDTQYF.

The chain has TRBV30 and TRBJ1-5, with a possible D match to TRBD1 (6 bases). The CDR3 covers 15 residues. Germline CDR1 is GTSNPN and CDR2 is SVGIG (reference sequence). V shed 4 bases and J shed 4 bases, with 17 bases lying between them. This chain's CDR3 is CAWNRAGVLNQPQHF. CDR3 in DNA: TGTGCCTGGAATCGGGCAGGGGTTTTGAATCAGCCCCAGCATTTT.

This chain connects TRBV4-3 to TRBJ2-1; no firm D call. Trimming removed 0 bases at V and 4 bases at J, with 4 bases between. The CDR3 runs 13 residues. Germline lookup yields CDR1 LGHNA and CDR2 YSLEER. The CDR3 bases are TGCGCCAGCAGCCAAGAAGCGTACAATGAGCAGTTCTTC. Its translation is CASSQEAYNEQFF.

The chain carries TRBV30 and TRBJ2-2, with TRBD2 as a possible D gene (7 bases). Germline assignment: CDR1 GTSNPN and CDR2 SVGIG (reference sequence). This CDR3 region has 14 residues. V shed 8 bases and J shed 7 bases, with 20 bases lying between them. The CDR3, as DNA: TGTGCCCGCACTGGGGGGGCTGTGGGCGGGGAGCTGTTTTTT. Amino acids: CARTGGAVGGELFF.

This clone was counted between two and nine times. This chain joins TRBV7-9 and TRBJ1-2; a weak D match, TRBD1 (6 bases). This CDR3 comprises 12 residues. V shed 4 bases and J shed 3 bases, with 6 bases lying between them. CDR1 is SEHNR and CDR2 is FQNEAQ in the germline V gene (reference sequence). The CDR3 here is CASSWTDYGYTF. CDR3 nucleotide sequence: TGTGCCAGCAGCTGGACAGACTATGGCTACACCTTC.

CDR3 sequence: CASSRTGSSEAFF. The CDR3 nucleotides read TGTGCCAGCAGCCGGACAGGAAGCTCCGAAGCTTTCTTT. This chain uses TRBV25-1 with TRBJ1-1; 7 bases line up with TRBD1. The CDR3 covers 13 residues. Germline CDR1 reads MGHDK; CDR2 reads SYGVNS. The ends lost 6 bases at V and 8 bases at J; junction bases unmatched: 9.